A single sample is the source of the 5 T cell receptor beta chains below, sequenced in a study of regulatory T cells in long-lasting Graves disease. Time point indicated: newly diagnosed GD, antithyroid drugs for less than 3 months. The TCR library was prepared using RNA isolated from PBMCs. The authors built TCR beta libraries using iRepertoire HTBI primers and Arm-PCR of CDR3 regions. TCRdb re-derived calls from the multiplex PCR reads in MiXCR, one entry per CDR3 protein. Among 360,000 or so distinct CDR3 sequences, 12% were seen once, and the ten largest hold 15% to 20%. This same sample was also part of a study on T cells in Graves' hyperthyroidism and ophthalmopathy.

This specimen consisted of peripheral blood mononuclear cells (PBMCs), obtained at new diagnosis, from a patient treated with antithyroid drugs. These TCRs come from a woman younger than 35 with Graves disease.

Ten or more counts support this clonotype. The chain is built from TRBV27 and TRBJ1-6; 7 bases match TRBD1. The CDR3 covers 16 residues. V lost 3 bases to trimming and J lost 7 bases; unmatched junction nucleotides: 9. Germline CDR1 MNHEY, CDR2 SMNVEV (reference sequence). The CDR3 is CASSLAGGQINSPLHF. DNA for the CDR3: TGTGCCAGCAGTTTGGCGGGGGGACAGATAAATTCACCCCTCCACTTT.

This clonotype was seen many times. V and J are TRBV20-1 and TRBJ2-3, with D tentatively TRBD1 or TRBD2 (6 bases each). Germline CDR1 DFQATT, CDR2 SNEGSKA (reference sequence). This CDR3 contains 15 residues. With 1 base removed from V and 4 bases from J, the gap between germline ends came to 15 bases. CDR3 sequence reads: CSARVGRRGADTQYF. The CDR3 nucleotides are TGCAGTGCTAGAGTCGGGAGAAGGGGGGCAGATACGCAGTATTTT.

This clonotype was recorded many times. The V gene is TRBV7-2, the J gene TRBJ2-4, with D perhaps TRBD1 or TRBD2 (5 bases each). The CDR3 is 16 amino acids. Germline-derived CDR1 and CDR2 are SGHTA and FQGNSA. The germline V and J ends were trimmed by 0 bases and 7 bases, with 16 bases remaining between them. The CDR3 DNA sequence: TGTGCCAGCAGCTTAGCGCTAAAGGGATGGGGGAACATTCAGTACTTC. Encoded protein: CASSLALKGWGNIQYF. Supplemented by reference TRBV7-2 and TRBJ2-4, the full variable domain reads GAGVSQSPSNKVTEKGKDVELRCDPISGHTALYWYRQSLGQGLEFLIYFQGNSAPDKSGLPSDRFSAERTGGSVSTLTIQRTQQEDSAVYLCASSLALKGWGNIQYFGAGTRLSVL.

V and J are TRBV29-1 and TRBJ1-2, with D perhaps TRBD1 (5 bases). The CDR3 contains 12 residues. The V end lost 4 bases, the J end lost 7 bases, and 13 bases lay between the germline ends. Germline CDR1 SQVTM, CDR2 ANQGSEA. In DNA, the CDR3 is TGCAGCGTTGTCGGCCAGGGTGGTGGCTACACCTTC. It codes for CSVVGQGGGYTF.

At least ten counts were recorded for this clonotype. V gene TRBV6-2 or TRBV6-3 combines with J gene TRBJ1-5; tentatively, D is TRBD1 (5 bases). From germline, CDR1 is MNHEY and CDR2 SVGEGT. The CDR3 sequence is 17 residues long. V was clipped by 0 bases and J by 3 bases, with 15 bases between them. Here the CDR3 DNA reads TGTGCCAGCAGTTACTCCCCCCAGGGCTGGGCCAATCAGCCCCAGCATTTT. Translated, it gives CASSYSPQGWANQPQHF.